This T cell receptor (beta chain) was sequenced during a study of OX40 agonist ivuxolimab in advanced cancers. This clone was counted once. Its antigen is not known. Sequencing was performed with immunoSEQ multiplex PCR; in TCRdb, only in-frame clones are kept and a portion is missing. The sample lists around 32,000 clones, about nine tenths occurring once. Germline assignment: CDR1 SGHTA and CDR2 FQGTGA. The V end lost 4 bases, the J end lost 4 bases, and 8 bases lay between the germline ends. CDR3 length: 13 residues. Study-wide results and limits: No antigen was identified for the clonally expanded peripheral T cells.

The chain employs TRBV7-3 and TRBJ2-1; D might be TRBD1 or TRBD2, each matching 5 bases. This specimen was CD4+ or CD8+ T cells sorted from blood, taken in a trial of the OX40 agonist ivuxolimab. This TCR was recovered from an adult with an advanced solid tumor such as melanoma, head and neck, liver or kidney cancer. CDR3 nucleotide sequence: TGTGCCAGCAGCTCAGAGGGGTACAATGAGCAGTTCTTC. As protein: CASSSEGYNEQFF.